The 9 T cell receptor beta chains listed next were all sequenced from one sample in a study of blood T cell repertoires in COVID-19. Method: immunoSEQ multiplex PCR; TCRdb's copy keeps in-frame clones and lacks some. Of approximately 37,000 clones in the sample, about 86% were seen once. The sample comprised peripheral blood. These receptors came from a man aged 40-55 years with active COVID-19.

The gene calls are TRBV5-1 and TRBJ2-7; possible D gene TRBD1, 6 bases. V lost 7 bases and J 2 bases, leaving 16 bases between the germline ends. The CDR3 runs to 14 residues. Germline V CDR1 and CDR2: SGHRS, YFSETQ. DNA for the CDR3: TGCGCCAGCGGCGTATCGACAGGCACCTACGAGCAGTACTTC. It is translated as CASGVSTGTYEQYF.

The chain links TRBV29-1 to TRBJ2-1, with 13 nucleotides matching TRBD2. Looked up from germline, CDR1 is SQVTM and CDR2 is ANQGSEA. J lost 7 bases, V lost 7 bases, and 7 bases had no gene match. This CDR3 is 14 amino acids long. In nucleotides, the CDR3 is TGCAGCGCCACGGGACTAGCGGGATGGAATGAGCAGTTCTTC. Protein product: CSATGLAGWNEQFF.

J is TRBJ2-3 and V is TRBV11-1, with TRBD2 matching over 9 bases. Germline values: CDR1 SGHAT, CDR2 FQDESV (reference sequence). With V trimmed by 5 bases and J by 3 bases, 6 bases remained unmatched. CDR3 length equals 15 residues. CDR3 nucleotide sequence: TGTGCCAGCAGCCGTAGCGGGAGAAGGACAGATACGCAGTATTTT. It translates to CASSRSGRRTDTQYF. Drawing the rest from reference TRBV11-1 and TRBJ2-3, the complete variable domain is EAEVAQSPRYKITEKSQAVAFWCDPISGHATLYWYRQILGQGPELLVQFQDESVVDDSQLPKDRFSAERLKGVDSTLKIQPAELGDSAMYLCASSRSGRRTDTQYFGPGTRLTVL.

J is TRBJ2-1 and V is TRBV10-1; 7 bases agree with TRBD2. CDR1 and CDR2 from the germline V gene are WNHNN and SYGVQD (reference sequence). The CDR3 is 14 residues long. Trimming cost V 3 bases and J 8 bases; bases outside gene matches: 7. CDR3 protein: CASSDRAGLDEQFF. CDR3 bases: TGCGCCAGCAGTGATCGAGCGGGATTGGATGAGCAGTTCTTC.

This chain joins TRBV9 and TRBJ2-4; TRBD2 aligns across 9 bases. Germline V CDR1 and CDR2: SGDLS, YYNGEE. Trimming cost V 4 bases and J 2 bases; bases outside gene matches: 10. CDR3 length: 17 amino acids. The CDR3 spells CASSPSNSGGSKNIQYF. The CDR3 DNA reads as TGTGCCAGCAGCCCCAGTAATAGCGGGGGTTCCAAAAACATTCAGTACTTC.

J is TRBJ1-3 and V is TRBV28; 12 bases are shared with TRBD1. Germline V CDR1 and CDR2: MDHEN, SYDVKM. Unmatched junction bases numbered 5, after V lost 5 bases and J lost 3 bases. This CDR3 has 16 amino acids. The CDR3 coding sequence is TGTGCCAGCAGTGGGACAGGGGGCGCTTATGGAAACACCATATATTTT. Protein sequence: CASSGTGGAYGNTIYF.

This sequence joins TRBV11-2 and TRBJ2-5, with no clear D. Germline CDR1 SGHAT, CDR2 FQNNGV. V shed 1 base and J shed 3 bases, with 9 bases lying between them. This CDR3 is 14 amino acids long. CDR3 sequence reads: CASSLGVLKETQYF. The CDR3 nucleotides are TGTGCCAGCAGCTTAGGGGTACTAAAAGAGACCCAGTACTTC.

The rearrangement uses TRBV27 and TRBJ2-7, with 8 bases fitting TRBD1. The CDR3 has 16 amino acids. Germline lookup yields CDR1 MNHEY and CDR2 SMNVEV (reference sequence). Unmatched junction bases numbered 13, after V lost 5 bases and J lost 4 bases. Here the CDR3 DNA reads TGTGCCAGCAGTCTCGCCCTAGGACAGGGTGATTACGAGCAGTACTTC. Its protein is CASSLALGQGDYEQYF.

The chain couples TRBV28 to TRBJ1-5, with TRBD1 matching 7 bases. CDR3 size: 15 residues. With 6 bases clipped from V and 9 bases from J, the junction kept 14 bases outside the gene matches. Germline V lookup: CDR1 MDHEN, CDR2 SYDVKM. The CDR3 DNA reads as TGTGCCAGCAGCCCGACAGGGATTGATAGGCCGCCCCAGCATTTT. It codes for CASSPTGIDRPPQHF.